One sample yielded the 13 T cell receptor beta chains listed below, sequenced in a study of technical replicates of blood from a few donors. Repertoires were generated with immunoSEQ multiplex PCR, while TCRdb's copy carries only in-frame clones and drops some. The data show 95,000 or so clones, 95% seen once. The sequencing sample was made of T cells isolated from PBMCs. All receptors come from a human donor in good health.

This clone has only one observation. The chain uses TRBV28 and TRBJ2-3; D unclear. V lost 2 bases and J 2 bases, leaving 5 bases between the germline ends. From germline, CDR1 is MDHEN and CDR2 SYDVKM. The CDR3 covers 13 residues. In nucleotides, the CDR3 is TGTGCCAGCAGTTTAGACTTCACAGATACGCAGTATTTT. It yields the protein CASSLDFTDTQYF.

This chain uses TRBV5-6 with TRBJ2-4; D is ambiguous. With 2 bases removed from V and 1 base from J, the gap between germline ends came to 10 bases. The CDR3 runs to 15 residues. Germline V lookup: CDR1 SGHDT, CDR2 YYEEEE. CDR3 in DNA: TGTGCCAGCAGCTTTCAGTCAGCGGCCAAAAACATTCAGTACTTC. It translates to CASSFQSAAKNIQYF.

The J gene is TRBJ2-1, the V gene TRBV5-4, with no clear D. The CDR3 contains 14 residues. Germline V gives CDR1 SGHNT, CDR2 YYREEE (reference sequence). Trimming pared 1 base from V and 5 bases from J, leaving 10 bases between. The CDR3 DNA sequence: TGTGCCAGCAGCTTGTCCCTAATCAACAATGAGCAGTTCTTC. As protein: CASSLSLINNEQFF.

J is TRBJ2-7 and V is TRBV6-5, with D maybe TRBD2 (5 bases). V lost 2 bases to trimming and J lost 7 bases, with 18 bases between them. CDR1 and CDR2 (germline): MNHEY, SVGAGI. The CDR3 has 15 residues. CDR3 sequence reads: CASSYAGLTAREQYF. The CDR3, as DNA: TGTGCCAGCAGTTACGCTGGACTCACGGCGAGGGAGCAGTACTTC.

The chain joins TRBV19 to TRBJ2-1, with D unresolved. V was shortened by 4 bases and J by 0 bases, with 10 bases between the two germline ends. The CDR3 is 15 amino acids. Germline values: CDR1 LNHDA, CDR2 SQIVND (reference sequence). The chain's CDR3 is CASSTRHSSYNEQFF. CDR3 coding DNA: TGTGCCAGTAGTACACGACACAGCTCCTACAATGAGCAGTTCTTC.

In nucleotides, the CDR3 is TGTGCCAGCAGCCTGGGACAGGGCGCCTACGAGCAGTACTTC. This translates into CASSLGQGAYEQYF. This chain connects TRBV9 to TRBJ2-7; 9 nucleotides line up with TRBD1. Germline V lookup: CDR1 SGDLS, CDR2 YYNGEE. The V segment lost 4 bases and the J segment 2 bases; nucleotides outside the gene matches: 4. This CDR3 comprises 14 residues.

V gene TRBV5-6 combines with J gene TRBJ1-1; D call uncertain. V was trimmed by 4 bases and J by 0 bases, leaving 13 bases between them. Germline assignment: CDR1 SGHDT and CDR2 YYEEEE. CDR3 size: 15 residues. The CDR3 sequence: CASSPLTLMNTEAFF. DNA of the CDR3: TGTGCCAGCAGCCCGTTGACACTTATGAACACTGAAGCTTTCTTT.

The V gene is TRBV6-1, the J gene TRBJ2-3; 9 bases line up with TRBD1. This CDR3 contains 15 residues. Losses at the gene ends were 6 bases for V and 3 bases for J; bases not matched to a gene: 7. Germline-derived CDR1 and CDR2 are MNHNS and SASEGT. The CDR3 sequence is CASSPGTGYTDTQYF. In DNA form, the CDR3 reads TGTGCCAGCAGCCCAGGGACAGGGTATACAGATACGCAGTATTTT.

The CDR3 bases are TGTGCCAGCAGCTTAGGTGTAGCGGGGGGCGCCTACGAGCAGTACTTC. Translated: CASSLGVAGGAYEQYF. The chain couples TRBV7-6 to TRBJ2-7; 10 nucleotides agree with TRBD2. V was clipped by 1 base and J by 2 bases; unmatched bases: 5. The CDR3 covers 16 residues. Germline V gene lookup returns CDR1 SGHVS and CDR2 FNYEAQ.

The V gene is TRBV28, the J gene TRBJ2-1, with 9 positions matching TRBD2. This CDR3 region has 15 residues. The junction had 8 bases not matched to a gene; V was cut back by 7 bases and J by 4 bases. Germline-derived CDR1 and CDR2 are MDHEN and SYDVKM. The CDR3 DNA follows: TGTGCCAGCATCCCCCTAAGCGGGGGGTACAATGAGCAGTTCTTC. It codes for CASIPLSGGYNEQFF.

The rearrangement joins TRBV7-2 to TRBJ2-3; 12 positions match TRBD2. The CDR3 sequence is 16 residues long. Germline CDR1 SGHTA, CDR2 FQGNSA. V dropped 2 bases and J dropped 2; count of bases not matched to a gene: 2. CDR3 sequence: CASSLLAGGSTDTQYF. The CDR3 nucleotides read TGTGCCAGCAGCTTACTAGCGGGAGGGTCCACAGATACGCAGTATTTT.

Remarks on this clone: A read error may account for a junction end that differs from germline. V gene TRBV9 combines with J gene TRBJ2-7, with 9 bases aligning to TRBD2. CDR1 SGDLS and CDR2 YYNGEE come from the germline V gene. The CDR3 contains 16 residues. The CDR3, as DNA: TGTGCCAGCAGCCCAGAGGCCGGGACTAGCTCCCACGAGCAGTACTTC. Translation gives CASSPEAGTSSHEQYF.

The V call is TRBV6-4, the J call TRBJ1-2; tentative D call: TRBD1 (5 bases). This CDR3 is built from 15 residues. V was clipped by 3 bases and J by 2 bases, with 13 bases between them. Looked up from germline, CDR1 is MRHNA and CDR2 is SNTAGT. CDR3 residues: CASSEGASRNYGYTF. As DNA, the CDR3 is TGTGCCAGCAGTGAAGGGGCGAGTAGAAACTATGGCTACACCTTC.